Described below is a single TCR beta chain sequence and its context. This entry is derived from a study of cytomegalovirus exposure and HLA in healthy donors. PCR used 60 Vbeta primers and 13 Jbeta primers. Clones were read by immunoSEQ multiplex PCR, and TCRdb kept only the in-frame ones, dropping some. The data show about 200,000 clones, around 80% seen once. Germline V gene data show CDR1 as SQVTM and CDR2 as ANQGSEA. The CDR3 is made up of 15 amino acids. V was pared by 2 bases and J by 8 bases, with 18 bases between. The TCR sequence derives from a man under 40 in good health and CMV-seronegative. Sequenced: PBMCs. The rearrangement joins TRBV29-1 to TRBJ1-4, with a possible D match to TRBD1 (5 bases). The CDR3 here is CSVESLSGKYEKLFF. The DNA of the CDR3 is TGCAGCGTTGAAAGCCTTTCAGGGAAGTACGAAAAACTGTTTTTT.